The next 10 T cell receptor beta chains were all read from a single sample in a study of T-cell reconstitution after alpha-beta-depleted transplantation in children. During its preparation, the TCRbeta library received unique molecular identifiers. One entry per CDR3 protein results from TCRdb running MiXCR on the PCR reads. The data show about 590,000 distinct CDR3 sequences, with over 10% seen just once and 2% to 2.5% held by the top ten. The input for sequencing was PBMCs, mostly from graft donor cells, taken 360 days after TCRalphabeta/CD19-depleted stem cell transplant. These receptors were collected from a male patient between 10 and 17 years old who had a stem cell transplant for acute myeloid leukemia, so the T cells may come from the graft donor.

This clonotype has just a few counts. DNA of the CDR3: TGTGCCAGCAGTTACTCCGGGGGTCGGGAAAAACTGTTTTTT. It codes for CASSYSGGREKLFF. The chain combines TRBV6-5 with TRBJ1-4, with D maybe TRBD1 (5 bases). The ends were cut back, 0 bases at V and 8 bases at J, with 10 bases in the middle. The CDR3 is 14 residues long. Germline V CDR1 and CDR2: MNHEY, SVGAGI.

V usage is TRBV19 and J usage is TRBJ2-1; D gene uncertain. The V end was cut by 9 bases, the J end by 8 bases, with 8 bases between. Germline-derived CDR1 and CDR2 are LNHDA and SQIVND (reference sequence). This CDR3 region has 10 residues. The CDR3 here is CARAKDEQFF. In nucleotides, the CDR3 is TGTGCCAGGGCTAAGGATGAGCAGTTCTTC.

The J gene is TRBJ2-5, the V gene TRBV4-3, with D perhaps given as TRBD1 or TRBD2 (5 bases each). This CDR3 has 15 amino acids. The V and J ends lost 4 bases and 5 bases respectively, with 17 bases between them. Germline CDR1 LGHNA, CDR2 YSLEER. CDR3 in DNA: TGCGCCAGCAGCCGTTCAGAGGGATGGGGGGAGACCCAGTACTTC. Protein product: CASSRSEGWGETQYF.

This clonotype was found a few times. The rearrangement joins TRBV28 to TRBJ2-5; weak D call: TRBD2 (6 bases). CDR3 length: 15 amino acids. Between the trimmed V and J ends, which lost 5 bases and 2 bases, there was a span of 15 bases. The V gene's germline CDR1 is MDHEN and CDR2 SYDVKM. CDR3: CASSPGELLQETQYF. In nucleotides, the CDR3 is TGTGCCAGCAGTCCGGGGGAACTACTACAAGAGACCCAGTACTTC.

This clonotype was seen a few times. The chain recombines TRBV28 with TRBJ2-2; 8 bases agree with TRBD1. Per the germline V gene, CDR1 is MDHEN and CDR2 is SYDVKM. V lost 2 bases to trimming and J lost 5 bases; unmatched junction nucleotides: 4. CDR3 length equals 15 residues. CDR3 DNA: TGTGCCAGCAGTTTACCGACAGGGGAAACCGGGGAGCTGTTTTTT. Amino acid sequence: CASSLPTGETGELFF.

This chain uses TRBV11-2 with TRBJ2-7, with 9 bases aligning to TRBD2. Trimming took 5 bases from V and 5 from J; bases not matched to a gene: 19. Per germline, CDR1 SGHAT and CDR2 FQNNGV. The CDR3 extends over 18 amino acids. This CDR3 reads CASSPRPSGRPGGNEQYF. The CDR3 nucleotides are TGTGCCAGCAGCCCGCGCCCCAGCGGGAGGCCCGGGGGGAACGAGCAGTACTTC.

The rearrangement joins TRBV20-1 to TRBJ2-1; D might be TRBD2 (7 bases). The CDR3 contains 14 residues. Germline V lookup: CDR1 DFQATT, CDR2 SNEGSKA (reference sequence). Trimming removed 4 bases from V and 6 bases from J, with 16 bases in between. CDR3 sequence (DNA): TGCAGTGCTATTAGGGGGGGTACGGTCAATGAGCAGTTCTTC. It yields the protein CSAIRGGTVNEQFF.

Notes on this clonotype: Germline and junction disagree at one end, which may indicate a read error. The J gene is TRBJ2-2, the V gene TRBV20-1, with D unclear. The CDR3 totals 16 residues. Germline V lookup: CDR1 DFQATT, CDR2 SNEGSKA (reference sequence). In DNA, the CDR3 is TGCTGTGCTAGAGATCTCAGGAGAGGGAACACCGGGGAGCTGTTTTTT. Protein: CCARDLRRGNTGELFF.

The rearrangement joins TRBV20-1 to TRBJ1-3, with D unresolved. The CDR3 extends over 11 amino acids. V gave up 2 bases and J gave up 4 bases, with 3 bases separating them. Germline V lookup: CDR1 DFQATT, CDR2 SNEGSKA (reference sequence). The CDR3 bases are TGCAGTGCTAGACTAGGAAACACCATATATTTT. It encodes CSARLGNTIYF.

This clonotype was detected only a few times. The V gene is TRBV7-2, the J gene TRBJ2-7; D perhaps matches TRBD2 (7 bases). Trimming took off 5 bases at V and 3 bases at J, with 14 bases between the two ends. CDR3 size: 14 residues. Germline CDR1 reads SGHTA; CDR2 reads FQGNSA. The CDR3 nucleotides read TGTGCCAGCAGCCCCAAGGGGGGGGTCTACGAGCAGTACTTC. The encoded protein is CASSPKGGVYEQYF.